This note documents a single T cell receptor beta chain sequence. What it binds is unknown. This sample was taken from a study of CXCR3-negative and CXCR3-positive naive CD8 T cells. Study-level results: More hydrophobic TRB CDR3s were found in CXCR3-positive naive cells than in CXCR3-negative naive cells.

Germline values: CDR1 MDHEN, CDR2 SYDVKM. This CDR3 has 14 amino acids. 5' RACE with UMI labels generated the TRB cDNA libraries. Each CDR3 protein gets one entry in TCRdb, which reprocessed the 5' RACE reads and gives no DNA. This listing includes 55,000 to 75,000 distinct CDR3 sequences. This chain connects TRBV28 to TRBJ1-5; as DNA is missing, the TRBD1 call by TCRdb cannot be tested. This sequence originates from a human donor in good health. Some clones in this sample may be carry-over from other donors' samples. Sequenced material: naive CXCR3+ CD8+ T cells from blood. Documented subset: CD45RO-CCR7+CD27+CD95- naive CD8+ T cells expressing CXCR3 (TNR3+). The CDR3 protein is CASSSRVGEQPQHF. The entire variable domain, with the rest obtained from reference TRBV28 and TRBJ1-5, is as follows: DVKVTQSSRYLVKRTGEKVFLECVQDMDHENMFWYRQDPGLGLRLIYFSYDVKMKEKGDIPEGYSVSREKKERFSLILESASTNQTSMYLCASSSRVGEQPQHFGDGTRLSIL.